Listed below are T cell receptor beta chains from one sample, sequenced in a study of cytomegalovirus exposure and HLA in healthy donors. TCRdb keeps only in-frame clones here, not all; method: immunoSEQ multiplex PCR. There are some 250,000 clones in the sample; around 76% occur only once, and 5% to 6.5% lies in the top ten. Material for sequencing was PBMCs. These TCRs come from a middle-aged woman in good health and CMV-seropositive. CDR3s include the opening cysteine and the closing phenylalanine or tryptophan. The D gene is left open where the match is weak. The size of a clone is reported for some rows only, either as once, few or many, or as a class for expanded clones.

. | TRBD1 | TRBJ2-7 | TRBV5-1 | 14 | TGCGCCAGCTCGGGGACAGCCAACACCTACGAGCAGTACTTC | CASSGTANTYEQYF
. | TRBD1 | TRBJ2-3 | TRBV29-1 | 15 | TGCAGCGTTGGTCCGGCAGGGGGAGGCACAGATACGCAGTATTTT | CSVGPAGGGTDTQYF
. | TRBD2 | TRBJ2-7 | TRBV7-4 | 16 | TGTGCCAGCAGCTCGACCGGGACTAGCGGCAAATACGAGCAGTACTTC | CASSSTGTSGKYEQYF
. | TRBD2 | TRBJ2-1 | TRBV19 | 16 | TGTGCCACCAAAGGGGAAACTAGCGGAGAACCCTGGGAGCAGTTCTTC | CATKGETSGEPWEQFF
. | . | TRBJ1-5 | TRBV5-5 | 15 | TGTGCCAGCAGCCCGGGGGGCAACAGCAATCAGCCCCAGCATTTT | CASSPGGNSNQPQHF
. | . | TRBJ1-1 | TRBV3-2 | 9 | TGTACTTGGTCGTTTGAAGCTTTCTTT | CTWSFEAFF
few | TRBD1 | TRBJ1-5 | TRBV9 | 15 | TGTGCCAGCAGCGTCGGGACAGGGGGGAATCAGCCCCAGCATTTT | CASSVGTGGNQPQHF
few | . | TRBJ1-5 | TRBV2 | 15 | TGTGCCAGCAGTGAAAGAGAGGCGGGGATTCAGCCCCAGCATTTT | CASSEREAGIQPQHF
few | . | TRBJ1-1 | TRBV30 | 13 | TGTGCCTGGATGGTGCGGGGCGCGGGTGAAGCTTTCTTT | CAWMVRGAGEAFF
. | . | TRBJ2-7 | TRBV28 | 14 | TGTGCCAGCAGACTTATACCCGCCCACCACGAGCAGTACTTC | CASRLIPAHHEQYF
. | TRBD1 | TRBJ2-7 | TRBV7-2 | 17 | TGTGCCAGCAGCTGGGGACAGGGAAGGCCTAGCTCCTACGAGCAGTACTTC | CASSWGQGRPSSYEQYF
few | . | TRBJ2-5 | TRBV5-4 | 16 | TGTGCCAGCAGCTTGGGTGGCGGGGAGAGGGGAGAGACCCAGTACTTC | CASSLGGGERGETQYF
. | . | TRBJ2-7 | TRBV7-2 | 14 | TGTGCCAGCAGCTTAGCGGGGGGGCCCGACGAGCAGTACTTC | CASSLAGGPDEQYF
. | TRBD1 | TRBJ1-5 | TRBV19 | 17 | TGTGCCAGTACCCCTCCAGGGGGCCTGTTTAGCAATCAGCCCCAGCATTTT | CASTPPGGLFSNQPQHF
. | TRBD2 | TRBJ2-1 | TRBV11-3 | 16 | TGTGCCAGCAGCACCCGATGGGGCGGGAGGGCCAATGAGCAGTTCTTC | CASSTRWGGRANEQFF
. | . | TRBJ2-3 | TRBV7-9 | 15 | TGTGCCAGCAGCTCCACTAGCCCCTTCACAGATACGCAGTATTTT | CASSSTSPFTDTQYF
. | . | TRBJ1-1 | TRBV30 | 14 | TGTGCCTGGACTCCCGGGGTGATGAACACTGAAGCTTTCTTT | CAWTPGVMNTEAFF
. | TRBD2 | TRBJ2-1 | TRBV11-2 | 15 | TGTGCCAGCAGGTGGGGGACTAGGCGGGGCAATGAGCAGTTCTTC | CASRWGTRRGNEQFF
once | TRBD2 | TRBJ2-1 | TRBV10-3 | 14 | TGTGCCATCAATCTAGCGGGAGGGCTCAATGAGCAGTTCTTC | CAINLAGGLNEQFF
. | . | TRBJ1-3 | TRBV4-2 | 15 | TGTGCCAGCAGCCAACAAGGGGTCTCTGGAAACACCATATATTTT | CASSQQGVSGNTIYF
. | TRBD1 | TRBJ1-1 | TRBV9 | 18 | TGTGCCAAATCGGGCAGGGACAGGGAAACCTTAAGTGGCACTGAAGCTTTCTTT | CAKSGRDRETLSGTEAFF
once | . | TRBJ2-4 | TRBV4-3 | 15 | TGCGCCAGCAGCCAAAATGGAAACCTAGGGGGCATTCAGTACTTC | CASSQNGNLGGIQYF
. | TRBD1 | TRBJ1-2 | TRBV29-1 | 18 | TGCAGCGTAACGCTTATTCCGGGACAGGGGGCGATAACTTCTGGCTACACCTTC | CSVTLIPGQGAITSGYTF
. | TRBD2 | TRBJ2-1 | TRBV11-1 | 17 | TGTGCCAGCAGTCACCCCCAAAGACAGCGGGGGTACAATGAGCAGTTCTTC | CASSHPQRQRGYNEQFF
. | . | TRBJ2-7 | TRBV25-1 | 16 | TGTGCCAGCAGTGCGGCAGGGATTACCATCTCCTACGAGCAGTACTTC | CASSAAGITISYEQYF
few | . | TRBJ1-4 | TRBV19 | 14 | TGTGCCAGCGGCGGGTCAGGCGTAAATGAAAAACTGTTTTTT | CASGGSGVNEKLFF
. | TRBD1 | TRBJ1-6 | TRBV25-1 | 14 | TGTGCCAGCAGGGGGGACAGGATTAATTCACCCCTCCACTTT | CASRGDRINSPLHF
. | TRBD2 | TRBJ2-7 | TRBV27 | 15 | TGTGCCAGCAGAATGACTAGCGGGGGACCCTACGAGCAGTACTTC | CASRMTSGGPYEQYF
. | TRBD1 | TRBJ1-5 | TRBV9 | 13 | TGTGCCAGCAGCCCGGACAGGGATCAGCCCCAGCATTTT | CASSPDRDQPQHF
few | TRBD1 | TRBJ2-5 | TRBV7-9 | 16 | TGTGCCAGCAGCCTGTCCGTACAGGGGGCTGGGGAGACCCAGTACTTC | CASSLSVQGAGETQYF
. | . | TRBJ1-2 | TRBV4-2 | 17 | TGTGCCAGCAGCCGCCTAACTGGGGACACCCTTAACTATGGCTACACCTTC | CASSRLTGDTLNYGYTF
. | . | TRBJ1-3 | TRBV18 | 19 | TGTGCCAGCTCACCGGGGGCGCGGGCTTCCTATGGGACTGGAAACACCATATATTTT | CASSPGARASYGTGNTIYF
. | . | TRBJ2-2 | TRBV5-1 | 15 | TGCGCCAGCAGCTACGTTCGAGTGGGCGCCGGGGAGCTGTTTTTT | CASSYVRVGAGELFF
. | . | TRBJ2-1 | TRBV5-8 | 16 | TGTGCCAGCAGCTTGGTGCGGGACAGATTCTACAATGAGCAGTTCTTC | CASSLVRDRFYNEQFF
. | . | TRBJ1-6 | TRBV9 | 21 | TGTGCCAGCAGCGCGTACTTAGGGAGAGGTTCGGGTAACTCCTATAATTCACCCCTCCACTTT | CASSAYLGRGSGNSYNSPLHF
. | TRBD2 | TRBJ2-1 | TRBV18 | 17 | TGTGCCAGCTCACCCGACCCGCCGGGAGGGATTAGGGATGAGCAGTTCTTC | CASSPDPPGGIRDEQFF
. | . | TRBJ2-2 | TRBV5-4 | 15 | TGTGCCAGCAGCTTGGTGCGGGGGCCTGGCGGGGAGCTGTTTTTT | CASSLVRGPGGELFF